This TCR beta chain was documented in a study of T cell responses to AZD1222 COVID-19 vaccine. Sequencing used immunoSEQ multiplex PCR; TCRdb keeps in-frame clones, though not all of them. The table has about 150,000 clones, around nine tenths seen once. The source of this sequence is an adult in good health. The sample consisted of peripheral blood, taken on day 0 of AZD1222 vaccination.

This CDR3 is CASSDYRGAGGNSPLHF. CDR3 in DNA: TGTGCCAGTAGTGACTACAGGGGTGCCGGGGGTAATTCACCCCTCCACTTT. The rearrangement joins TRBV19 to TRBJ1-6, with TRBD1 matching over 7 bases. V was clipped by 5 bases and J by 6 bases; unmatched bases: 13. Germline V gives CDR1 LNHDA, CDR2 SQIVND (reference sequence). The CDR3 loop spans 17 amino acids.